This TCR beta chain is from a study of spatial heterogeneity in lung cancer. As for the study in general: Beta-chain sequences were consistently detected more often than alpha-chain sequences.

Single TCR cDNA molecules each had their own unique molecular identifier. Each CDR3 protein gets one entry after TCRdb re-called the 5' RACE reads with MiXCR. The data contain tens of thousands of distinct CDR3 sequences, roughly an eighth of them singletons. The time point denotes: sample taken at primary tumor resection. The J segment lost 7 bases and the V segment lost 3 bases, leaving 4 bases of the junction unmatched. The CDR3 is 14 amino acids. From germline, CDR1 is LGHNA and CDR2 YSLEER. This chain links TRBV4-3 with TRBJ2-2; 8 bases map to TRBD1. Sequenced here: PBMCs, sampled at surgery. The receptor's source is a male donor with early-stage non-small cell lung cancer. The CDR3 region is CASSHFDRGGELFF. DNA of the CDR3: TGCGCCAGCAGCCACTTCGACAGGGGCGGGGAGCTGTTTTTT.